A single sample gave rise to the 28 T cell receptor beta chains below, sequenced in a study of CXCR3-negative and CXCR3-positive naive CD8 T cells. It was by 5' RACE with UMI labels that the TRB cDNA libraries were prepared. TCRdb reprocessed the 5' RACE reads; each CDR3 protein has one entry and no DNA is given. Its clone listing holds 50,000 to 75,000 distinct CDR3 sequences. What was sequenced was naive CXCR3- CD8+ T cells from blood. As for subset: CD45RO-CCR7+CD27+CD95- naive CD8+ T cells lacking CXCR3 (TNR3-). The receptors stem from a human donor in good health. Some clones in this sample may be carry-over from other donors' samples.

This rearrangement joins TRBV11-1 to TRBJ2-1; TCRdb picks TRBD2, but there is no DNA to check that call. In germline, CDR1 is SGHAT, CDR2 FQDESV (reference sequence). The CDR3 has 18 residues. The CDR3 here is CASSLPWATSGAHNEQFF.

The V and J genes are TRBV29-1 and TRBJ1-1; TCRdb picks TRBD1, but there is no DNA to check that call. CDR3 size: 13 residues. Germline CDR1 reads SQVTM; CDR2 reads ANQGSEA. CDR3: CSGRGGAELEAFF.

The chain is built from TRBV20-1 and TRBJ1-1. The CDR3 loop spans 15 amino acids. CDR1 and CDR2 (germline): DFQATT, SNEGSKA (reference sequence). The CDR3 protein is CSASQLGRANTEAFF.

The rearrangement uses TRBV27 and TRBJ1-1; checking the TCRdb D call of TRBD1 is not possible without DNA. Germline CDR1 reads MNHEY; CDR2 reads SMNVEV (reference sequence). The CDR3 totals 15 residues. The CDR3 loop is CASSLSGQGRTEAFF.

The V and J genes are TRBV7-9 and TRBJ2-1. CDR1 is SEHNR, CDR2 FQNEAQ, per germline (reference sequence). The CDR3 is 12 amino acids. CDR3 protein: CASSDIYNEQFF.

This rearrangement joins TRBV25-1 to TRBJ2-3; TCRdb's D call, TRBD2, is unchecked because there is no DNA. Germline-derived CDR1 and CDR2 are MGHDK and SYGVNS. CDR3 length: 16 residues. Here the CDR3 reads CASSPPGLAGLDTQYF.

Here the CDR3 reads CASSPWTGYGYTF. The V call is TRBV5-5, the J call TRBJ1-2; TCRdb selects TRBD1, and the lack of DNA leaves this call unchecked. Looked up from germline, CDR1 is SGHKS and CDR2 is YYEKEE (reference sequence). The CDR3 spans 13 residues.

The rearrangement links TRBV29-1 to TRBJ2-1. The CDR3 totals 15 residues. Germline lookup yields CDR1 SQVTM and CDR2 ANQGSEA. This CDR3 reads CSGDKTVSSYNEQFF.

The CDR3 here is CASIPLGGEQFF. The chain uses TRBV27 and TRBJ2-1; TCRdb reports TRBD2, a call that lacks DNA to check it against. Germline CDR1 is MNHEY and CDR2 is SMNVEV (reference sequence). This CDR3 contains 12 residues.

V and J are TRBV7-3 and TRBJ2-3; the TRBD2 assignment by TCRdb is unverifiable without DNA. Germline CDR1 is SGHTA and CDR2 is FQGTGA. This CDR3 spans 16 amino acids. The CDR3 sequence: CASSLPASGATDTQYF.

The chain joins TRBV4-3 to TRBJ2-7; TCRdb indicates TRBD1, and absent DNA this call remains unverified. CDR3 size: 13 residues. Germline V CDR1 and CDR2: LGHNA, YSLEER. Here the CDR3 reads CANSPTVSYEQYF.

The chain carries TRBV29-1 and TRBJ2-7; the D call from TCRdb, TRBD1, cannot be confirmed without DNA. There are 14 residues in the CDR3. Germline lookup yields CDR1 SQVTM and CDR2 ANQGSEA. The CDR3 loop is CSVTGTAVSYEQYF.

The chain combines TRBV4-2 with TRBJ2-2; TCRdb's assignment of TRBD2 cannot be checked, as there is no DNA. CDR1 and CDR2 (germline): LGHNA, YNFKEQ. This CDR3 comprises 18 residues. CDR3 residues: CASSQVGSGGASGGELFF.

The V and J genes are TRBV29-1 and TRBJ2-7; TCRdb's D call, TRBD2, is unchecked because there is no DNA. The CDR3 spans 18 residues. The germline V gene encodes CDR1 SQVTM and CDR2 ANQGSEA. CDR3 region: CSVKTLPGLAADTYEQYF.

The rearrangement links TRBV10-2 to TRBJ1-1. This CDR3 is built from 18 residues. Germline V gene data show CDR1 as WSHSY and CDR2 as SAAADI. CDR3 amino acids: CASSESGPEIGSNTEAFF.

The chain uses TRBV11-2 and TRBJ2-2; TCRdb designates TRBD1, a call that cannot be tested without DNA. The germline V gene has CDR1 SGHAT and CDR2 FQNNGV. This CDR3 spans 16 amino acids. The CDR3 loop is CASSLANGGWTGELFF.

Here the CDR3 reads CATSSTGSSDEQFF. This chain links TRBV15 with TRBJ2-1; TCRdb designates TRBD1, a call that cannot be tested without DNA. Germline V lookup: CDR1 LNHNV, CDR2 YYDKDF (reference sequence). The CDR3 sequence is 14 residues long.

The rearrangement uses TRBV12-3 or TRBV12-4 and TRBJ2-3; TCRdb indicates TRBD2, and absent DNA this call remains unverified. The CDR3 spans 15 residues. This CDR3 reads CASSHSGGNTDTQYF.

The genes are TRBV29-1 and TRBJ2-2; TCRdb designates TRBD1, a call that cannot be tested without DNA. CDR1 and CDR2 (germline): SQVTM, ANQGSEA. There are 13 residues in the CDR3. CDR3 protein: CSVENGGTGELFF.

This rearrangement joins TRBV19 to TRBJ2-1. The length of the CDR3 is 15 residues. Germline lookup yields CDR1 LNHDA and CDR2 SQIVND (reference sequence). This CDR3 reads CASSKQRFSYNEQFF.

The chain is built from TRBV6-1 and TRBJ2-7; without DNA, the TCRdb call of TRBD1 cannot be checked. CDR3 length: 14 residues. The germline V gene has CDR1 MNHNS and CDR2 SASEGT. The CDR3 sequence: CASGAGGYSYEQYF.

This chain connects TRBV5-1 to TRBJ1-1. Germline V gives CDR1 SGHRS, CDR2 YFSETQ. This CDR3 spans 15 amino acids. CDR3 loop: CASSLDGLLNTEAFF.

The V and J genes are TRBV29-1 and TRBJ2-7; TCRdb's D call, TRBD1, is unchecked because there is no DNA. This CDR3 region has 15 residues. The germline gives CDR1 SQVTM, CDR2 ANQGSEA. CDR3 amino acids: CSVEEDRGFDYEQYF.

The chain combines TRBV27 with TRBJ1-2. This CDR3 region has 14 residues. Germline-derived CDR1 and CDR2 are MNHEY and SMNVEV (reference sequence). CDR3 residues: CASSPHQRSYGYTF.

The V gene is TRBV20-1, the J gene TRBJ1-1. The CDR3 is 14 amino acids. From germline, CDR1 is DFQATT and CDR2 SNEGSKA (reference sequence). The CDR3 here is CSARPPVSWPEAFF.

The CDR3 protein is CASSPEKGFYEQYF. The rearrangement uses TRBV6-5 and TRBJ2-7; as DNA is missing, the TRBD1 call by TCRdb cannot be tested. Germline V lookup: CDR1 MNHEY, CDR2 SVGAGI. The CDR3 contains 14 residues.

The chain carries TRBV15 and TRBJ2-1; the D call from TCRdb, TRBD1, cannot be confirmed without DNA. In germline, CDR1 is LNHNV, CDR2 YYDKDF (reference sequence). CDR3 length: 13 residues. The CDR3 loop reads CATRGPPGNEQFF.

CDR3 amino acids: CASSVNGNPAQPQHF. The rearrangement links TRBV9 to TRBJ1-5; the D call from TCRdb, TRBD1, cannot be confirmed without DNA. The germline CDR1 and CDR2 sequences are SGDLS and YYNGEE. The CDR3 is made up of 15 amino acids. Full variable domain (missing parts from reference TRBV9 and TRBJ1-5): DSGVTQTPKHLITATGQRVTLRCSPRSGDLSVYWYQQSLDQGLQFLIQYYNGEERAKGNILERFSAQQFPDLHSELNLSSLELGDSALYFCASSVNGNPAQPQHFGDGTRLSIL.